Sample share makes the clone carrying this TCR beta chain medium-sized. Its antigen is unidentified. This CDR3 contains 16 residues. Germline V gene lookup returns CDR1 SGHTA and CDR2 FQGNSA. Deletions cut 4 bases from V and 3 bases from J, with 16 bases between. The study tagged each TCR cDNA molecule with a unique molecular identifier. TCRdb re-called the 5' RACE reads through MiXCR, storing one row per CDR3 protein. There are just under 1,500 distinct CDR3 sequences in the sample; roughly 8.2% occur only once, and 25% to 40% lies in the top ten. The sample originates from a study of spatial heterogeneity in lung cancer. Study observations and caveats: Counts of expanded alpha and beta TCRs within tumors tracked the tumor nonsynonymous mutation count.

Time point of the sample: sample taken at primary tumor resection. In each case, whole RNA from tumor, nontumor lung or frozen PBMC was sequenced unsorted. J is TRBJ2-1 and V is TRBV7-2; D is perhaps TRBD1 or TRBD2 (6 bases each). This receptor was taken from a male donor with early-stage non-small cell lung cancer. Material: lung tumor tissue, obtained at surgery. CDR3: CASSSGLRGGYNEQFF. CDR3 nucleotides: TGTGCCAGCAGCTCAGGACTCAGGGGAGGCTACAATGAGCAGTTCTTC.